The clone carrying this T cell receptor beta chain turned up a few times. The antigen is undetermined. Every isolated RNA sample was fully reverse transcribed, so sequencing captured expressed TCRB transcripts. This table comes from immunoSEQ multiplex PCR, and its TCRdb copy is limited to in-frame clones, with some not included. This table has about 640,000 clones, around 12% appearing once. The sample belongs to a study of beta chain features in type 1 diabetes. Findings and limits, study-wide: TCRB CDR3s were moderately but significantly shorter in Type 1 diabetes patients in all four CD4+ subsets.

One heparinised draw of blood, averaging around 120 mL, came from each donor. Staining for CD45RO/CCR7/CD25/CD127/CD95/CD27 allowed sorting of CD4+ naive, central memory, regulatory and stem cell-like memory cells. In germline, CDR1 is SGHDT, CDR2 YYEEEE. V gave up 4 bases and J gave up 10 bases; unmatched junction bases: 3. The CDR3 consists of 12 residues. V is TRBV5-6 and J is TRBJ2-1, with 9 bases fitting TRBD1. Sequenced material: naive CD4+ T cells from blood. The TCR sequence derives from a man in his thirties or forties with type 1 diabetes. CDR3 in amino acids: CASSPDRGEQFF. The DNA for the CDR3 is TGTGCCAGCAGCCCGGACAGGGGCGAGCAGTTCTTC.